The rows below give T cell receptor beta chains drawn from one sample of a study of cytomegalovirus exposure and HLA in healthy donors. Some clones are missing from TCRdb's copy, which holds only in-frame ones; the method was immunoSEQ multiplex PCR. This sample has more than 60,000 clones, with roughly 95% found just once. The sample was PBMCs. The origin of the receptors is a woman aged 18-29 years in good health and CMV-seropositive. CDR3s include the opening cysteine and the closing phenylalanine or tryptophan. A D gene is named only where the DNA matches it firmly. A row's size may be missing; if present it is once, few, many or a size class.

j_call d_call clone_size v_call cdr3_aa cdr3_nt
TRBJ2-5 TRBD1 NA TRBV18 CASSPGQGETQYF TGTGCCAGCTCGCCCGGACAGGGGGAGACCCAGTACTTC
TRBJ2-2 NA NA TRBV23-1 CASSQSRQGLGGELFF TGCGCCAGCAGTCAATCGCGGCAGGGGCTGGGCGGGGAGCTGTTTTTT
TRBJ2-1 NA once TRBV4-2 CASSQALVREIYNEQFF TGTGCCAGCAGCCAGGCGTTAGTCCGGGAGATCTACAATGAGCAGTTCTTC
TRBJ2-1 TRBD2 NA TRBV5-1 CASSLDSGRAHEQFF TGCGCCAGCAGCTTGGATAGCGGGAGGGCCCATGAGCAGTTCTTC
TRBJ2-5 NA NA TRBV7-2 CASSLPLSGKKDETQYF TGTGCCAGCAGCTTACCCCTTTCCGGGAAAAAAGACGAGACCCAGTACTTC
TRBJ2-7 NA NA TRBV25-1 CASSDMLPDYEQYF TGTGCCAGCAGTGATATGCTACCCGACTACGAGCAGTACTTC
TRBJ1-2 TRBD1 NA TRBV2 CASSETGRNGYTF TGTGCCAGCAGTGAGACAGGGAGGAATGGCTACACCTTC
TRBJ2-3 NA NA TRBV19 CASSIGLKVTTDTQYF TGTGCCAGTAGTATCGGTCTAAAAGTTACCACAGATACGCAGTATTTT
TRBJ2-7 TRBD2 NA TRBV27 CASSPRRTSGILYEQYF TGTGCCAGCAGCCCTCGGAGGACTAGCGGAATCCTCTACGAGCAGTACTTC
TRBJ2-2 TRBD1 NA TRBV4-3 CASSRGTGYTGELFF TGCGCCAGCAGCCGTGGGACAGGGTACACCGGGGAGCTGTTTTTT
TRBJ2-2 NA NA TRBV7-2 CASIPASDTGELFF TGTGCCAGCATCCCAGCTAGTGATACCGGGGAGCTGTTTTTT
TRBJ2-7 TRBD2 NA TRBV5-5 CASSFLPIGGSSYEQYF TGTGCCAGCAGCTTCCTCCCCATCGGCGGGAGCTCCTACGAGCAGTACTTC
TRBJ2-4 TRBD1 NA TRBV7-2 CASSQGGLGKNIQYF TGTGCCAGCAGCCAAGGGGGCTTGGGCAAAAACATTCAGTACTTC
TRBJ1-1 NA NA TRBV29-1 CSVGVSEAFF TGCAGCGTTGGAGTGAGTGAAGCTTTCTTT
TRBJ2-7 NA NA TRBV7-9 CASSFRRAEQYF TGTGCCAGCAGCTTCCGCCGAGCGGAGCAGTACTTC